This is a list of T cell receptor beta chains from one sample in a study of tumor-infiltrating lymphocytes in primary liver carcinoma. One entry per CDR3 protein results from TCRdb running MiXCR on the multiplex PCR reads. The sample shows 40,000 to 55,000 distinct CDR3 sequences, just over 70% of them seen only once. Sequencing was performed on liver tumor tissue from sampling region 5. The receptor source for this set is a man in his forties with primary liver carcinoma and hepatitis B virus infection. Each CDR3 is given with its conserved first and last residue. Each record gives: J gene, clone size, V gene, D gene, CDR3 DNA, CDR3 protein. The D gene is left open where the match is weak. Some rows mark clone size as missing; the rest say once, few, many or name a class of expanded clone.

J gene: TRBJ1-2
clone size: many
V gene: TRBV6-2/TRBV6-3
D gene: .
CDR3 DNA: TGTGCCAGCAGCGGCGGAAGACTCTATGGCTACACCTTC
CDR3 protein: CASSGGRLYGYTF

J gene: TRBJ2-5
clone size: .
V gene: TRBV7-9
D gene: TRBD1
CDR3 DNA: TGTGCCAGCAGTTTAGCCGAACAGGGGGCAAAGACCCAGTACTTC
CDR3 protein: CASSLAEQGAKTQYF

J gene: TRBJ2-7
clone size: medium-sized
V gene: TRBV11-1
D gene: .
CDR3 DNA: TGTGCCAGCAGCTTAGGGTTCAGCTCCTACGAGCAGTACTTC
CDR3 protein: CASSLGFSSYEQYF

J gene: TRBJ2-3
clone size: .
V gene: TRBV4-1
D gene: .
CDR3 DNA: TGCGCCAGCAGCCAAGAATACGGAGATACGCAGTATTTT
CDR3 protein: CASSQEYGDTQYF

J gene: TRBJ2-7
clone size: .
V gene: TRBV6-1
D gene: .
CDR3 DNA: TGTGCCAGCAGCGAAGCGCTCGACGAGCAGTACTTC
CDR3 protein: CASSEALDEQYF

J gene: TRBJ2-1
clone size: .
V gene: TRBV7-9
D gene: TRBD2
CDR3 DNA: TGTGCCAGCAGGTTTCCTGCCGGACTAGCGGGACACAATGAGCAGTTCTTC
CDR3 protein: CASRFPAGLAGHNEQFF

J gene: TRBJ1-5
clone size: .
V gene: TRBV21-1
D gene: .
CDR3 DNA: TGTACCAGCAGCCGACGTGTTAGCAATCAGCCCCAGCATTTT
CDR3 protein: CTSSRRVSNQPQHF

J gene: TRBJ2-2
clone size: many
V gene: TRBV5-4
D gene: TRBD1
CDR3 DNA: TGTGCCAGCAGCGTAGGGACAGGGGGTCCCGGGGAGCTGTTTTTT
CDR3 protein: CASSVGTGGPGELFF

J gene: TRBJ2-3
clone size: .
V gene: TRBV6-1
D gene: .
CDR3 DNA: TGTGCCAGCAGTGAACCAGCTAGCAGGCCGTATAACACAGATACGCAGTGTTTT
CDR3 protein: CASSEPASRPYNTDTQCF

J gene: TRBJ1-1
clone size: .
V gene: TRBV7-6
D gene: TRBD1
CDR3 DNA: TGTGCCAGCAGCTTGACAGGGATGAACACTGAAGCTTTCTTT
CDR3 protein: CASSLTGMNTEAFF

J gene: TRBJ2-7
clone size: .
V gene: TRBV10-1
D gene: TRBD2
CDR3 DNA: TGCGCCAGCAGCCCCGAGACTAGCGGGAACTACGAGCAATACTTC
CDR3 protein: CASSPETSGNYEQYF

J gene: TRBJ2-1
clone size: .
V gene: TRBV6-5
D gene: .
CDR3 DNA: TGTGCCAGCGCCGCTGCCGGGGACAACGAGCAGTTCTTC
CDR3 protein: CASAAAGDNEQFF

J gene: TRBJ2-7
clone size: .
V gene: TRBV4-1
D gene: TRBD1
CDR3 DNA: TGCGCCAGCAGCCTCTACGGACAGGCCCACGAGCGGTACTTC
CDR3 protein: CASSLYGQAHERYF

J gene: TRBJ1-3
clone size: many
V gene: TRBV30
D gene: TRBD1
CDR3 DNA: TGTGCCGCCGGACAGGGGCTTTCCTCTGGAAACACCATATATTTT
CDR3 protein: CAAGQGLSSGNTIYF

J gene: TRBJ1-6
clone size: many
V gene: TRBV28
D gene: .
CDR3 DNA: TGTGCCAGCACCTATCCAGGGACGAGGAAGGCCCTCCACTTT
CDR3 protein: CASTYPGTRKALHF